Listed here are 27 T cell receptor beta chains from one sample, sequenced in a study of T cell changes during pregnancy in multiple sclerosis. TCRdb's copy holds only in-frame clones and misses some; the assay was immunoSEQ multiplex PCR. The data hold 50,000 to 70,000 clones, with roughly 91% observed a single time. Sample: peripheral blood, taken in the third trimester of pregnancy. The receptors here all came from a female donor in good health, enrolled as a control in a pregnancy study.

The genes are TRBV28 and TRBJ2-1; D perhaps matches TRBD2 (5 bases). CDR1 is MDHEN and CDR2 is SYDVKM in the germline V gene. V was cut by 3 bases and J by 10 bases, with 16 bases left in between. The CDR3 contains 14 residues. The CDR3 is CASSLYGIYAEQFF. The CDR3 DNA is TGTGCCAGCAGTTTGTACGGGATTTACGCCGAGCAGTTCTTC.

This chain links TRBV7-9 with TRBJ2-5; 9 nucleotides align to TRBD1. This CDR3 spans 15 amino acids. In germline, CDR1 is SEHNR, CDR2 FQNEAQ (reference sequence). V was clipped by 5 bases and J by 6 bases; unmatched bases: 10. This CDR3 is CASSPGTGIMKTQYF. CDR3 bases: TGTGCCAGCAGCCCTGGGACAGGGATAATGAAGACCCAGTACTTC.

The CDR3 region is CASSLDETQISNTEAFF. The CDR3 nucleotides are TGTGCCAGCAGCTTAGACGAGACACAGATTAGTAACACTGAAGCTTTCTTT. The J gene is TRBJ1-1, the V gene TRBV11-3; no clear D. V was trimmed by 0 bases and J by 2 bases, leaving 16 bases between them. Germline CDR1 reads SGHNT; CDR2 reads YENEEA. The CDR3 spans 17 residues. Using reference TRBV11-3 and TRBJ1-1 for the parts outside the CDR3, the full variable domain is EAGVVQSPRYKIIEKKQPVAFWCNPISGHNTLYWYLQNLGQGPELLIRYENEEAVDDSQLPKDRFSAERLKGVDSTLKIQPAELGDSAVYLCASSLDETQISNTEAFFGQGTRLTVV.

The J gene is TRBJ2-1, the V gene TRBV6-4; 7 bases map to TRBD1. V lost 6 bases to trimming and J lost 10 bases; unmatched junction nucleotides: 9. Germline CDR1 reads MRHNA; CDR2 reads SNTAGT. CDR3 size: 13 residues. The CDR3 protein is CASSREWDSEQFF. In nucleotides, the CDR3 is TGTGCCAGCAGCCGAGAGTGGGACAGCGAGCAGTTCTTC.

The chain recombines TRBV7-9 with TRBJ2-5, with D possibly TRBD2 on 6 matching bases. CDR3 length equals 16 residues. Germline V gives CDR1 SEHNR, CDR2 FQNEAQ (reference sequence). V was pared by 6 bases and J by 2 bases, with 19 bases between. The CDR3 is CASSRLGGEVQETQYF. CDR3 nucleotides: TGTGCCAGCAGTCGACTCGGGGGAGAGGTTCAAGAGACCCAGTACTTC. Full variable domain (rest looked up from reference TRBV7-9 and TRBJ2-5): DTGVSQNPRHKITKRGQNVTFRCDPISEHNRLYWYRQTLGQGPEFLTYFQNEAQLEKSRLLSDRFSAERPKGSFSTLEIQRTEQGDSAMYLCASSRLGGEVQETQYFGPGTRLLVL.

The chain links TRBV28 to TRBJ1-1, with unresolved D. Germline V gene data show CDR1 as MDHEN and CDR2 as SYDVKM. The V end was cut by 2 bases, the J end by 6 bases, with 10 bases between. The CDR3 has 13 residues. CDR3 in amino acids: CASSLTSGPEAFF. Here the CDR3 DNA reads TGTGCCAGCAGTTTAACGTCAGGCCCTGAAGCTTTCTTT. The full variable domain, completed using reference TRBV28 and TRBJ1-1, is DVKVTQSSRYLVKRTGEKVFLECVQDMDHENMFWYRQDPGLGLRLIYFSYDVKMKEKGDIPEGYSVSREKKERFSLILESASTNQTSMYLCASSLTSGPEAFFGQGTRLTVV.

The chain couples TRBV6-5 to TRBJ1-2; 7 positions match TRBD1. This CDR3 is built from 12 residues. Germline CDR1 is MNHEY and CDR2 is SVGAGI. V gave up 6 bases and J gave up 8 bases; unmatched junction bases: 6. The CDR3 loop is CASRRTGEGYTF. CDR3 in DNA: TGTGCCAGCAGGAGGACAGGAGAAGGCTACACCTTC.

The chain combines TRBV27 with TRBJ1-2; 7 nucleotides align to TRBD1. CDR3 length: 14 residues. The V gene's germline CDR1 is MNHEY and CDR2 SMNVEV (reference sequence). The ends lost 6 bases at V and 5 bases at J; junction bases unmatched: 9. The CDR3 is CASRLGGAGYGYTF. CDR3 bases: TGTGCCAGCAGACTAGGGGGCGCGGGATATGGCTACACCTTC.

This CDR3 is CASSGTGGKDTEAFF. CDR3 DNA sequence: TGCGCCAGCAGCGGGACAGGGGGAAAGGACACTGAAGCTTTCTTT. V and J are TRBV5-1 and TRBJ1-1, with TRBD1 identical over 11 bases. CDR3 length: 15 residues. V shed 4 bases, J shed 3 bases, and the junction held 5 bases outside the gene matches. Germline values: CDR1 SGHRS, CDR2 YFSETQ.

This clone came up once. In DNA form, the CDR3 reads TGCAGCGTTAATATAGGGACAGGGTACGGCTACACCTTC. It encodes CSVNIGTGYGYTF. The chain links TRBV29-1 to TRBJ1-2, with 9 bases fitting TRBD1. Germline CDR1 reads SQVTM; CDR2 reads ANQGSEA. J lost 8 bases, V lost 5 bases, and 9 bases had no gene match. CDR3 length: 13 residues.

The V and J genes are TRBV2 and TRBJ1-5, with 8 bases matching TRBD1. The junction had 5 bases not matched to a gene; V was cut back by 4 bases and J by 6 bases. The CDR3 spans 14 residues. The germline gives CDR1 SNHLY, CDR2 FYNNEI. CDR3: CASSVTGGPQPQHF. The CDR3 DNA reads as TGTGCCAGCAGTGTTACAGGGGGACCTCAGCCCCAGCATTTT.

J is TRBJ2-3 and V is TRBV19, with D possibly TRBD2 on 5 matching bases. CDR1 is LNHDA, CDR2 SQIVND, per germline (reference sequence). Trimming stripped 5 bases from V and 3 bases from J, with 6 bases between. CDR3 length equals 12 residues. CDR3 DNA sequence: TGTGCCAGTAGTCGGAGGACAGATACGCAGTATTTT. It codes for CASSRRTDTQYF.

This chain links TRBV5-1 with TRBJ1-1; D ambiguous. The CDR3 extends over 14 amino acids. The V end was cut by 0 bases, the J end by 4 bases, with 10 bases between. Germline-derived CDR1 and CDR2 are SGHRS and YFSETQ. In nucleotides, the CDR3 is TGCGCCAGCAGCTTGGAAGCGGGAGCCACTGAAGCTTTCTTT. Encoded protein: CASSLEAGATEAFF. The full variable domain, completed using reference TRBV5-1 and TRBJ1-1, is KAGVTQTPRYLIKTRGQQVTLSCSPISGHRSVSWYQQTPGQGLQFLFEYFSETQRNKGNFPGRFSGRQFSNSRSEMNVSTLELGDSALYLCASSLEAGATEAFFGQGTRLTVV.

This clone was detected only a few times. This chain links TRBV5-5 with TRBJ2-3, with D perhaps matching TRBD2 (7 bases). With 6 bases removed from V and 4 bases from J, the gap between germline ends came to 15 bases. There are 14 residues in the CDR3. Germline values: CDR1 SGHKS, CDR2 YYEKEE (reference sequence). The CDR3 region is CASTSWGGADTQYF. Here the CDR3 DNA reads TGTGCCAGCACCTCGTGGGGGGGCGCAGATACGCAGTATTTT.

The J gene is TRBJ1-2, the V gene TRBV6-5; 7 positions match TRBD1. V was clipped by 6 bases and J by 1 base; unmatched bases: 5. Per the germline V gene, CDR1 is MNHEY and CDR2 is SVGAGI. The CDR3 spans 14 residues. CDR3 residues: CASRRGQLNYGYTF. The CDR3 DNA is TGTGCCAGCAGGCGGGGACAGCTTAACTATGGCTACACCTTC.

The chain employs TRBV12-5 and TRBJ2-3; tentatively, D is TRBD1 (6 bases). Germline CDR1 is LGHNT and CDR2 is FRNRAP. V gave up 2 bases and J gave up 4 bases, with 13 bases separating them. The CDR3 has 15 residues. CDR3 sequence (DNA): TGTGCTAGTGGTTTGTCTTCAGGGGTCGCAGATACGCAGTATTTT. It translates to CASGLSSGVADTQYF.

The chain couples TRBV7-2 to TRBJ2-3; 7 nucleotides agree with TRBD2. This CDR3 region has 14 residues. J lost 2 bases, V lost 4 bases, and 3 bases had no gene match. Germline CDR1 and CDR2: SGHTA and FQGNSA. The CDR3 region has the DNA TGTGCCAGCAGCTCGCTAGCGGACACAGATACGCAGTATTTT. It translates to CASSSLADTDTQYF.

CDR3 nucleotides: TGTGCCAGCAGTGTGCTCTTGGGACACCGGGACCCTCAAGAGACCCAGTACTTC. Protein sequence: CASSVLLGHRDPQETQYF. The chain is built from TRBV6-1 and TRBJ2-5; a possible D gene is TRBD1 (6 bases). V dropped 4 bases and J dropped 2 bases, with 23 bases sitting between them. The germline CDR1 and CDR2 sequences are MNHNS and SASEGT. This CDR3 is built from 18 residues.

In this sample, this clone turned up once. V usage is TRBV6-1 and J usage is TRBJ1-1, with a possible D match to TRBD1 (5 bases). The CDR3 has 16 amino acids. Per the germline V gene, CDR1 is MNHNS and CDR2 is SASEGT. V lost 3 bases and J 10 bases, leaving 24 bases between the germline ends. The CDR3 region has the DNA TGTGCCAGCAGTGACGCCGGGGGTTCGGGGCCAATTGGAGCTTTCTTT. Residues: CASSDAGGSGPIGAFF.

The V call is TRBV19, the J call TRBJ1-2; TRBD1 aligns across 11 bases. CDR3 length equals 16 residues. Trimming took 8 bases from V and 6 from J; bases not matched to a gene: 14. Per germline, CDR1 LNHDA and CDR2 SQIVND (reference sequence). The CDR3 DNA reads TGTGCCAGTGCCGGGACAGGGGGTTCGGGTGAGGATGGCTACACCTTC. Translating gives CASAGTGGSGEDGYTF.

V and J are TRBV28 and TRBJ2-1; a possible D gene is TRBD1 (6 bases). The CDR3 spans 15 residues. Germline loops: CDR1 MDHEN, CDR2 SYDVKM. V shed 6 bases and J shed 0 bases, with 12 bases lying between them. Here the CDR3 reads CASSYRDSSYNEQFF. CDR3 sequence (DNA): TGTGCCAGCAGCTACAGGGATAGCTCCTACAATGAGCAGTTCTTC.

The rearrangement joins TRBV11-2 to TRBJ1-5; D uncertain. Trimming pared 4 bases from V and 4 bases from J, leaving 11 bases between. Per the germline V gene, CDR1 is SGHAT and CDR2 is FQNNGV. The CDR3 has 14 residues. The CDR3: CASSSQASNQPQHF. The CDR3 DNA follows: TGTGCCAGCAGCTCCCAGGCCAGTAATCAGCCCCAGCATTTT.

The chain joins TRBV6-6 to TRBJ2-7; TRBD1 is a possible D gene (6 bases). Deletions cut 2 bases from V and 5 bases from J, with 10 bases between. CDR3 size: 13 residues. The V gene's germline CDR1 is MNHNY and CDR2 SVGAGI (reference sequence). CDR3 sequence reads: CASSYAGADEQYF. The DNA for the CDR3 is TGTGCCAGCAGTTACGCAGGGGCGGACGAGCAGTACTTC.

This rearrangement joins TRBV5-1 to TRBJ1-2, with a weak D call TRBD1 (5 bases). Germline V gene lookup returns CDR1 SGHRS and CDR2 YFSETQ. V shed 0 bases and J shed 6 bases, with 12 bases lying between them. The CDR3 loop spans 14 amino acids. The CDR3 loop reads CASSLVRGKDGYTF. CDR3 coding DNA: TGCGCCAGCAGCTTGGTTCGGGGGAAGGATGGCTACACCTTC.

Ten or more counts support this clone. The rearrangement links TRBV19 to TRBJ2-2, with TRBD2 matching over 8 bases. The CDR3 has 18 amino acids. The trim removed 9 bases at V and 3 bases at J, leaving 18 bases unmatched. Germline-derived CDR1 and CDR2 are LNHDA and SQIVND (reference sequence). The CDR3 DNA reads as TGTGCCAGCCTTCCGTCCCGGGAGGGCCAGTGGCACACCGGGGAGCTGTTTTTT. Its translation: CASLPSREGQWHTGELFF.

This clone was detected only once. The rearrangement uses TRBV19 and TRBJ1-5; 12 bases agree with TRBD1. The CDR3 runs to 15 residues. Germline V gives CDR1 LNHDA, CDR2 SQIVND (reference sequence). V gave up 4 bases and J gave up 5 bases; unmatched junction bases: 3. The CDR3, as DNA: TGTGCCAGTAGTAAGGGACAGGGGGCATATCAGCCCCAGCATTTT. Translated: CASSKGQGAYQPQHF. Based on the CDR3 plus reference TRBV19 and TRBJ1-5, the full variable domain is DGGITQSPKYLFRKEGQNVTLSCEQNLNHDAMYWYRQDPGQGLRLIYYSQIVNDFQKGDIAEGYSVSREKKESFPLTVTSAQKNPTAFYLCASSKGQGAYQPQHFGDGTRLSIL.

The chain has TRBV30 and TRBJ1-6, with a tentative D call TRBD1 (5 bases). Trimming removed 0 bases from V and 12 bases from J, with 12 bases in between. Germline values: CDR1 GTSNPN, CDR2 SVGIG (reference sequence). This CDR3 region has 13 residues. The CDR3 loop is CAWSVGQGVPLHF. CDR3 DNA: TGTGCCTGGAGTGTCGGACAAGGCGTACCCCTCCACTTT.